These 18 T cell receptor beta chains originate from one sample sequenced in a study of T-cell reconstitution after alpha-beta-depleted transplantation in children (dated by TCRdb to the mid-2010s). The treatment or condition label here, explained by the study, means: allogeneic hematopoietic cell transplantation with graft depleted of TCRalphabeta T cells and CD19 B cells. Library preparation used PCR. For sequencing, an Illumina HiSeq 2500 was employed. To normalize quantification of the TCRbeta repertoire, the TCR libraries were built with molecular barcoding that relied on unique molecular identifiers. TCRdb trimmed the raw reads at Q25, called clones with MiXCR and kept productive beta chains. Rows with one shared CDR3 protein collapse into an entry with the most common genes and DNA. This sample holds approximately 250,000 distinct CDR3 sequences; about 23% were observed only once. The top ten constitute about 2.8% of the sample.

The sequencing here drew on PBMCs, taken before TCRalphabeta/CD19-depleted stem cell transplant. These TCRs come from a girl aged 2-9 years with Fanconi anemia, due to receive a stem cell transplant.

This clonotype was seen many times. At one boundary the junction diverges from the germline segment, which might be a read error. The rearrangement links TRBV5-1 to TRBJ2-7; D call uncertain. Per the germline V gene, CDR1 is SGHRS and CDR2 is YFSETQ. CDR3 size: 13 residues. In nucleotides, the CDR3 is TGTGCCAGCAGCTTAAGATCCAGCTACGAGCAGTACTTC. Translation: CASSLRSSYEQYF.

V and J are TRBV6-2 or TRBV6-3 and TRBJ2-1, with 7 bases that match TRBD2. In germline, CDR1 is MNHEY, CDR2 SVGEGT. J was trimmed by 0 bases and V by 5 bases; bases with no gene match: 13. This CDR3 contains 18 residues. This CDR3 is CASSLPIAGRSSYNEQFF. CDR3 nucleotide sequence: TGTGCCAGCAGTCTACCTATAGCGGGCCGAAGCTCCTACAATGAGCAGTTCTTC.

The rearrangement uses TRBV5-1 and TRBJ2-7, with 11 positions matching TRBD2. Germline V gene lookup returns CDR1 SGHRS and CDR2 YFSETQ. This CDR3 has 15 residues. J gave up 3 bases and V 4 bases, and 6 bases lay outside the gene matches. The chain's CDR3 is CASSHSGTSGYEQYF. In DNA, the CDR3 is TGCGCCAGCAGCCATAGCGGGACTAGCGGCTACGAGCAGTACTTC.

The rearrangement joins TRBV5-1 to TRBJ2-2, with D possibly matching TRBD1 (5 bases). The germline V gene encodes CDR1 SGHRS and CDR2 YFSETQ. The CDR3 totals 15 residues. V lost 4 bases, J lost 8 bases, and 18 bases lay in between. The CDR3 loop reads CASSTTGVWMGELFF. As DNA, the CDR3 is TGCGCCAGCAGCACCACAGGAGTATGGATGGGGGAGCTGTTTTTT.

Many counts were recorded for this clonotype. The chain employs TRBV25-1 and TRBJ2-3; maybe TRBD2 (5 bases). The CDR3 totals 16 residues. V lost 3 bases, J lost 2 bases, and 15 bases lay in between. The V gene's germline CDR1 is MGHDK and CDR2 SYGVNS. The DNA of the CDR3 is TGTGCCAGCAGTGACGATCGTGGGGAGTCCACAGATACGCAGTATTTT. Its protein product is CASSDDRGESTDTQYF.

The chain has TRBV21-1 and TRBJ2-5; the DNA was not compared with TRBD1, the D call given in the table. TRBV21-1 is listed as a pseudogene. The CDR3 length is 13 residues. The CDR3: CASSKLQGETQYF. CDR3 sequence (DNA): TGTGCCAGCAGCAAATTACAGGGGGAGACCCAGTACTTC.

The chain joins TRBV11-2 to TRBJ2-5; D is unresolved. The CDR3 is 15 residues long. V was pared by 2 bases and J by 4 bases, with 14 bases between. CDR1 is SGHAT, CDR2 FQNNGV, per germline. This CDR3 is CASSLRVGWRETQYF. As DNA, the CDR3 is TGTGCCAGCAGCTTAAGGGTCGGGTGGAGAGAGACCCAGTACTTC.

This chain links TRBV29-1 with TRBJ1-5; 8 bases are a match to TRBD1. Losses at the gene ends were 4 bases for V and 5 bases for J; bases not matched to a gene: 7. This CDR3 spans 14 amino acids. The germline CDR1 and CDR2 sequences are SQVTM and ANQGSEA. The CDR3 DNA reads TGCAGCGTTGGAATTGGACAGGGCCATCAGCCCCAGCATTTT. It specifies CSVGIGQGHQPQHF.

This clonotype was recorded at least ten times. The rearrangement links TRBV5-6 to TRBJ1-2, with D possibly matching TRBD1 (6 bases). V lost 1 base, J lost 4 bases, and 11 bases lay in between. The CDR3 sequence is 14 residues long. Germline V CDR1 and CDR2: SGHDT, YYEEEE. DNA for the CDR3: TGTGCCAGCAGCTTGCGGCGGGGGCCCTATGGCTACACCTTC. Amino acids: CASSLRRGPYGYTF.

This clonotype was observed at least ten times. A read error may produce the germline difference seen at one junction end. The chain has TRBV20-1 and TRBJ2-3; 7 bases fit TRBD2. Per germline, CDR1 DFQATT and CDR2 SNEGSKA (reference sequence). There are 16 residues in the CDR3. DNA of the CDR3: TGCTGTGCTAGAGACTATCCGGGACTAAGAACAGATACGCAGTATTTT. This codes for CCARDYPGLRTDTQYF.

This chain joins TRBV7-2 and TRBJ2-7; 8 bases fit TRBD2. The CDR3 has 14 residues. The germline gives CDR1 SGHTA, CDR2 FQGNSA. V dropped 0 bases and J dropped 4; count of bases not matched to a gene: 2. CDR3 sequence reads: CASSLAAGVYEQYF. DNA of the CDR3: TGTGCCAGCAGCTTAGCAGCGGGGGTTTACGAGCAGTACTTC.

This clonotype has more than one count but fewer than ten. This chain joins TRBV28 and TRBJ1-2; D unresolved. Deletions cut 4 bases from V and 8 bases from J, with 14 bases between. Germline V CDR1 and CDR2: MDHEN, SYDVKM. The CDR3 is made up of 13 amino acids. The CDR3 spells CASSSHQPGGYTF. The CDR3 nucleotides read TGTGCCAGCAGTTCCCATCAACCCGGAGGCTACACCTTC.

The chain recombines TRBV20-1 with TRBJ1-3; D unresolved. CDR1 is DFQATT, CDR2 SNEGSKA, per germline (reference sequence). This CDR3 comprises 11 residues. Trimming removed 6 bases from V and 8 bases from J, with 11 bases in between. CDR3 coding DNA: TGCAGTGCCTCGACGGTCCACACCATATATTTT. It translates to CSASTVHTIYF.

There are many counts of this clonotype. This chain connects TRBV7-3 to TRBJ2-1; TRBD2 might be the D (5 bases). Germline V CDR1 and CDR2: SGHTA, FQGTGA. This CDR3 is 13 amino acids long. V was cut by 1 base and J by 9 bases, with 10 bases left in between. The DNA of the CDR3 is TGTGCCAGCAGCTTAAACGGGGAAGGTGAGCAGTTCTTC. Translating gives CASSLNGEGEQFF.

This clonotype was picked up many times. The chain carries TRBV6-1 and TRBJ2-3, with a tentative D call TRBD2 (5 bases). Germline lookup yields CDR1 MNHNS and CDR2 SASEGT. This CDR3 contains 14 residues. The V end was cut by 9 bases, the J end by 2 bases, with 15 bases between. The CDR3 DNA sequence: TGTGCCAGTACCCCGGGGTACAACACAGATACGCAGTATTTT. This codes for CASTPGYNTDTQYF.

There are many counts of this clonotype. This chain connects TRBV9 to TRBJ1-1; possibly TRBD1 for D (6 bases). The length of the CDR3 is 13 residues. Germline V gives CDR1 SGDLS, CDR2 YYNGEE. V shed 2 bases and J shed 1 base, with 6 bases lying between them. CDR3 DNA: TGTGCCAGCAGCGTCAGGGGGAACACTGAAGCTTTCTTT. Translated, it gives CASSVRGNTEAFF.

This clonotype was observed a single time. The CDR3 reads CSATKRTEHTDTQYF. CDR3 coding DNA: TGCAGTGCCACAAAACGGACAGAGCACACAGATACGCAGTATTTT. The chain couples TRBV20-1 to TRBJ2-3, with D possibly matching TRBD1 (6 bases). The V end was cut by 6 bases, the J end by 2 bases, with 18 bases between. Germline CDR1 and CDR2: DFQATT and SNEGSKA (reference sequence). CDR3 length: 15 residues.

Many counts were recorded for this clonotype. The J gene is TRBJ2-5, the V gene TRBV18, with TRBD1 identical over 8 bases. This CDR3 contains 18 residues. With 2 bases clipped from V and 0 bases from J, the junction kept 11 bases outside the gene matches. The germline gives CDR1 KGHSH, CDR2 LQKENI. The CDR3 DNA follows: TGTGCCAGCTCACCAGTTCGGGGACAGGCCTCGTACCAAGAGACCCAGTACTTC. Translation: CASSPVRGQASYQETQYF.